The 16 T cell receptor beta chains listed next were all sequenced from one sample in a study of T cells in narcolepsy. Clones were sequenced by immunoSEQ multiplex PCR, and TCRdb holds only the in-frame ones, with some missing. The table includes about 20,000 clones, roughly four fifths detected once. The source material was memory (CD45RA-) CD4+ T cells from blood. The source is a human donor in good health.

The chain links TRBV27 to TRBJ1-1; 7 bases agree with TRBD1. Unmatched junction bases numbered 8, after V lost 1 base and J lost 0 bases. Germline lookup yields CDR1 MNHEY and CDR2 SMNVEV (reference sequence). This CDR3 region has 17 residues. The CDR3 protein is CASSLFALDRMNTEAFF. The CDR3 coding sequence is TGTGCCAGCAGTTTATTTGCATTGGACAGGATGAACACTGAAGCTTTCTTT.

The count of this clone is one. The chain combines TRBV29-1 with TRBJ2-1; D tentatively reads TRBD1 or TRBD2 (6 bases each). V was pared by 2 bases and J by 1 base, with 9 bases between. Germline lookup yields CDR1 SQVTM and CDR2 ANQGSEA. This CDR3 contains 14 residues. Written as DNA, the CDR3 is TGCAGCGTTGAAAGGGGGGTTTCCTACAATGAGCAGTTCTTC. Amino acid sequence: CSVERGVSYNEQFF.

The chain carries TRBV19 and TRBJ2-5; either TRBD1 or TRBD2 may fit D (5 bases each). Germline V gene lookup returns CDR1 LNHDA and CDR2 SQIVND (reference sequence). This CDR3 region has 14 residues. Trimming shortened V by 4 bases and J by 7 bases, and 16 bases separated the two germline ends. CDR3: CASSTPGRSATQYF. As DNA, the CDR3 is TGTGCCAGTAGTACCCCGGGACGGTCAGCGACCCAGTACTTC.

This chain uses TRBV28 with TRBJ1-5; 7 bases align to TRBD1. CDR3 length equals 16 residues. Germline assignment: CDR1 MDHEN and CDR2 SYDVKM. Trimming at V came to 6 bases and at J to 6 bases, leaving 14 bases not matched to a gene. CDR3 sequence: CASSPGGGTRGQPQHF. In DNA form, the CDR3 reads TGTGCCAGCAGCCCAGGAGGGGGCACAAGGGGTCAGCCCCAGCATTTT.

The chain uses TRBV30 and TRBJ2-7; TRBD1 matches at 10 bases. CDR3 size: 16 residues. In germline, CDR1 is GTSNPN, CDR2 SVGIG (reference sequence). The V gene end was trimmed by 2 bases and the J gene end by 3 bases; junction bases not matched to a gene: 10. In DNA, the CDR3 is TGTGCCTGGAGTCAGACCGACAGGGGGCTCAACTACGAGCAGTACTTC. Residues: CAWSQTDRGLNYEQYF.

This chain connects TRBV28 to TRBJ2-7; 7 nucleotides agree with TRBD2. The CDR3 sequence is 13 residues long. In germline, CDR1 is MDHEN, CDR2 SYDVKM. Trimming removed 6 bases from V and 2 bases from J; junction bases left unmatched: 4. CDR3 residues: CASSGTKAYEQYF. The DNA of the CDR3 is TGTGCCAGCAGCGGGACTAAAGCCTACGAGCAGTACTTC.

The V gene is TRBV5-1, the J gene TRBJ1-5; tentatively, D is TRBD1 (5 bases). Germline V gives CDR1 SGHRS, CDR2 YFSETQ. CDR3 size: 13 residues. Trimming shortened V by 4 bases and J by 9 bases, and 14 bases separated the two germline ends. CDR3 in DNA: TGCGCCAGCAGCCGGGACCCGAATGGGCCCCAGCATTTT. Protein: CASSRDPNGPQHF.

This chain connects TRBV19 to TRBJ1-6; TRBD1 matches 10 bases. The CDR3 extends over 14 amino acids. With V trimmed by 4 bases and J by 8 bases, 2 bases remained unmatched. Germline V CDR1 and CDR2: LNHDA, SQIVND (reference sequence). CDR3 DNA sequence: TGTGCCAGTAGTACGGGACAGGGGTATTCACCCCTCCACTTT. Residues: CASSTGQGYSPLHF.

J is TRBJ2-2 and V is TRBV11-3; D is ambiguous. Trimming pared 5 bases from V and 3 bases from J, leaving 16 bases between. This CDR3 is 16 amino acids long. Germline-derived CDR1 and CDR2 are SGHNT and YENEEA. The CDR3 DNA is TGTGCCAGCAGCCTTATACACGGGTCCGACACCGGGGAGCTGTTTTTT. This encodes CASSLIHGSDTGELFF.

This chain links TRBV2 with TRBJ2-3; 9 bases match TRBD2. Trimming took 1 base from V and 6 from J; bases not matched to a gene: 2. The CDR3 has 14 amino acids. CDR1 SNHLY and CDR2 FYNNEI come from the germline V gene. The CDR3 protein is CASSEGSGRDTQYF. In DNA form, the CDR3 reads TGTGCCAGCAGTGAAGGGAGCGGGAGGGATACGCAGTATTTT.

V is TRBV5-6 and J is TRBJ1-6; D perhaps matches TRBD1 (6 bases). The CDR3 spans 18 residues. The ends were cut back, 1 base at V and 0 bases at J, with 14 bases in the middle. From germline, CDR1 is SGHDT and CDR2 YYEEEE. The DNA of the CDR3 is TGTGCCAGCAGCTTGCTCGGGGGCGGGAGCTCCTATAATTCACCCCTCCACTTT. Amino acids: CASSLLGGGSSYNSPLHF.

The chain has TRBV5-1 and TRBJ2-5; 7 bases align to TRBD1. Trimming at V came to 2 bases and at J to 5 bases, leaving 9 bases not matched to a gene. This CDR3 comprises 15 residues. Germline lookup yields CDR1 SGHRS and CDR2 YFSETQ. CDR3 protein: CASSFNTGAGETQYF. The CDR3 DNA reads TGCGCCAGCAGCTTTAACACAGGGGCAGGGGAGACCCAGTACTTC.

The J gene is TRBJ1-2, the V gene TRBV6-1; a weak D match, TRBD1 (6 bases). Germline loops: CDR1 MNHNS, CDR2 SASEGT. The V end lost 8 bases, the J end lost 7 bases, and 20 bases lay between the germline ends. This CDR3 is 14 amino acids long. CDR3 DNA: TGTGCCAGCGGACCCGTGGGGGGCGGTTTTGGCTACACCTTC. Its translation is CASGPVGGGFGYTF.

This chain uses TRBV9 with TRBJ2-1, with a weak D call TRBD2 (5 bases). Trimming cost V 0 bases and J 2 bases, with 9 bases left between them. Germline values: CDR1 SGDLS, CDR2 YYNGEE. The CDR3 loop spans 15 amino acids. CDR3 coding DNA: TGTGCCAGCAGCGTAGAACTAGATACCTACAATGAGCAGTTCTTC. It is translated as CASSVELDTYNEQFF.

This clone has only a few counts. The chain joins TRBV5-1 to TRBJ2-3; D is undetermined. The V and J ends lost 0 bases and 1 base respectively, with 18 bases between them. The CDR3 length is 18 residues. In germline, CDR1 is SGHRS, CDR2 YFSETQ. CDR3 DNA sequence: TGCGCCAGCAGCTTGGACATTCAAAGACATATTCGCACAGATACGCAGTATTTT. This encodes CASSLDIQRHIRTDTQYF.

This clone was seen more than once but under ten times. V and J are TRBV7-8 and TRBJ1-4; D unclear. The germline CDR1 and CDR2 sequences are SGHVS and FQNEAQ. Trimming pared 3 bases from V and 2 bases from J, leaving 13 bases between. The CDR3 contains 16 residues. The CDR3 DNA follows: TGTGCCAGCAGCTTTGACCGCGGCCGCACTAATGAAAAACTGTTTTTT. Residues: CASSFDRGRTNEKLFF.